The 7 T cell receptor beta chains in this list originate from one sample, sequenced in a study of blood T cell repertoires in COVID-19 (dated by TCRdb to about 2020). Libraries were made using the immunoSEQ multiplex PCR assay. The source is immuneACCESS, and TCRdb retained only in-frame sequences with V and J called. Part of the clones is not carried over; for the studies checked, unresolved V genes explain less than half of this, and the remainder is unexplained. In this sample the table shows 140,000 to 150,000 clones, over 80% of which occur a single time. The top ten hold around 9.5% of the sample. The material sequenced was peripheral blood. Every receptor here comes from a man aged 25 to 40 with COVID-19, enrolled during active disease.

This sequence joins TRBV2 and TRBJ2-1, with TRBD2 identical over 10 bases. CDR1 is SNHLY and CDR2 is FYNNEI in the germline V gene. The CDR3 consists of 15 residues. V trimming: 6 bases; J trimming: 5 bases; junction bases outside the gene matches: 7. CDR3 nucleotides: TGTGCCAGCAGGATGACTAGCGGGCGAAACAATGAGCAGTTCTTC. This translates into CASRMTSGRNNEQFF.

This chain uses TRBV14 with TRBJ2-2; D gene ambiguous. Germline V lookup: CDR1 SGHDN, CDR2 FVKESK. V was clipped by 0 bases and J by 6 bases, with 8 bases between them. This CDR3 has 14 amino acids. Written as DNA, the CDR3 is TGTGCCAGCAGCCAAGATTCGAGCCCCGGGGAGCTGTTTTTT. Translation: CASSQDSSPGELFF.

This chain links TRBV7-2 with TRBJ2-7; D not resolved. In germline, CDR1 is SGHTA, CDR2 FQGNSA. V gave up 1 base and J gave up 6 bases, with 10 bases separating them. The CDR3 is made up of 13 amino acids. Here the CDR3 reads CASSLGRSVEQYF. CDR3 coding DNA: TGTGCCAGCAGCTTAGGGCGAAGCGTCGAGCAGTACTTC.

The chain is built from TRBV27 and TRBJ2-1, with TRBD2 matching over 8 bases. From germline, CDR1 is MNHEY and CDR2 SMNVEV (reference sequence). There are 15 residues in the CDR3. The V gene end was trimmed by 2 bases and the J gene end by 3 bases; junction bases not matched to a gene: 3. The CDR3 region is CASSLRLAFYNEQFF. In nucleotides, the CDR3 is TGTGCCAGCAGTTTAAGACTAGCGTTCTACAATGAGCAGTTCTTC.

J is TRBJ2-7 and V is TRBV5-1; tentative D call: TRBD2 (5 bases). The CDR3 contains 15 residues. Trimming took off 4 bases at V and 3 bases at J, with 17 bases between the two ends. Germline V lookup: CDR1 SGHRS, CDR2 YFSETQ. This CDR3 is CASSGVGNRDYEQYF. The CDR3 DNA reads TGCGCCAGCAGCGGGGTCGGGAACAGAGACTACGAGCAGTACTTC.

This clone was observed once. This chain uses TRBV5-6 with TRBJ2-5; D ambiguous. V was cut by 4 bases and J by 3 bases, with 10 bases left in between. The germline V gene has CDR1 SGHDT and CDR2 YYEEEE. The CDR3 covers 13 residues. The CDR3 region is CASSPRMKETQYF. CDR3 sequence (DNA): TGTGCCAGCAGCCCGCGAATGAAAGAGACCCAGTACTTC.

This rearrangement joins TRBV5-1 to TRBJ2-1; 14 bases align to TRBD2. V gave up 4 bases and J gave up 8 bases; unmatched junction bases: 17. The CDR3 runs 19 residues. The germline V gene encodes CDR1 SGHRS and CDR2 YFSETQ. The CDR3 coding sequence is TGCGCCAGCAGCCGTCGGGACAGGGGTGGACTAGCGGGAGGTGATGAGCAGTTCTTC. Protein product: CASSRRDRGGLAGGDEQFF.